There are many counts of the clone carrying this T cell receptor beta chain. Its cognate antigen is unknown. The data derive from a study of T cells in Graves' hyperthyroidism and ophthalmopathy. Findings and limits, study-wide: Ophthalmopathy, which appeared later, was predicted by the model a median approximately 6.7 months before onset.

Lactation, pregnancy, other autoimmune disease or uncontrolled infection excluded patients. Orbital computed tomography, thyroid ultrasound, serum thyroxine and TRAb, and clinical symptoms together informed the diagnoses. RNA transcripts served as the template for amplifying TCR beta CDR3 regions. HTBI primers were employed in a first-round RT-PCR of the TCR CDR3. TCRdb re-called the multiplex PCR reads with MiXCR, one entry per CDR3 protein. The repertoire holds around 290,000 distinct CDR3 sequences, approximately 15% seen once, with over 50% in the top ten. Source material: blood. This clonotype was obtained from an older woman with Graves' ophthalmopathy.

CDR3 residues: CASSPILPPTGELFF. The CDR3 region has the DNA TGTGCCAGCAGTCCCATTCTTCCCCCCACCGGGGAGCTGTTTTTT. This rearrangement joins TRBV27 to TRBJ2-2; D uncertain. Per germline, CDR1 MNHEY and CDR2 SMNVEV (reference sequence). V lost 5 bases and J lost 4, with 14 bases in between. This CDR3 is 15 amino acids long.